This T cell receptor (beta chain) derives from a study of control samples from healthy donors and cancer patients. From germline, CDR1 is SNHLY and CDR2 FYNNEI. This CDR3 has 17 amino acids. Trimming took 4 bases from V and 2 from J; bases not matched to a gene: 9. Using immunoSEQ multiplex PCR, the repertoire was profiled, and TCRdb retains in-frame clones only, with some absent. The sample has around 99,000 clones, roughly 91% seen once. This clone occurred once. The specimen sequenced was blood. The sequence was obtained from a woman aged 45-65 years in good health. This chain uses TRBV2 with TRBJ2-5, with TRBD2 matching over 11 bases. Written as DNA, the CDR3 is TGTGCCAGCAGTGGACTAGCGGGGCGCCCGCGACAAGAGACCCAGTACTTC. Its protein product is CASSGLAGRPRQETQYF.